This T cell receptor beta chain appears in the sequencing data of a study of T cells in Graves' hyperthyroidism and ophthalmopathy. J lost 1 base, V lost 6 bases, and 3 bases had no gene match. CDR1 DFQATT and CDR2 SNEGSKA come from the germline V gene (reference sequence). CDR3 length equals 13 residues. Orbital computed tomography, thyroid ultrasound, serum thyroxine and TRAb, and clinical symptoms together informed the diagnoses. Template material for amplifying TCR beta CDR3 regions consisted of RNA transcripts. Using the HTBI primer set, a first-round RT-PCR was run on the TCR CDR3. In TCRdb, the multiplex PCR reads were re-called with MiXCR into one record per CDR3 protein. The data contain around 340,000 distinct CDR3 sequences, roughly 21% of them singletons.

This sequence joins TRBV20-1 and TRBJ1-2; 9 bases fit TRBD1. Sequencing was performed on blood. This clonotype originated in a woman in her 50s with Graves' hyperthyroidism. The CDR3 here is CSAGQGHNYGYTF. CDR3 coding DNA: TGCAGTGCCGGACAGGGGCATAACTATGGCTACACCTTC.